This T cell receptor beta chain was documented in a study of OX40 agonist ivuxolimab in advanced cancers. At the level of the whole study: Ivuxolimab was an agonistic, fully human IgG2 monoclonal antibody directed against OX40 (CD134), a costimulatory receptor. Intravenous ivuxolimab was administered to patients every 2 weeks at six dose levels: 0.01, 0.1, 0.3, 1.5, 3 and 10 mg/kg. The monotherapy dose-escalation portion (N of about 49 patients) of the phase I ivuxolimab trial is reported in the paper. Of the approximately 50 dose-escalation patients, hepatocellular carcinoma was present in approximately 20, melanoma in some 15, renal cell carcinoma in 9 and head and neck cancer in 9. Patients were allowed to have had prior anti-PD-1, anti-PD-L1 or anti-CTLA-4 therapy, and 40% of the dose-escalation patients had previously received checkpoint inhibitors. In the dose-escalation cohort, 65% to 90% of patients were male, and the mean age was around 60 years, with a range of about 20 to 90. Peripheral TCRbeta sequencing was intended to test whether TCR sequence diversity was altered and clonal T-cell expansion was caused by ivuxolimab. Three dose-escalation patients achieved partial responses, one with hepatocellular carcinoma and two with cutaneous melanoma.

This clone appeared a few times. Which antigen it targets is not known. The sample holds no much larger clone one base away, and base qualities are not on file. Genomic DNA was extracted from sorted cells for sequencing of the TCRbeta CDR3 region. The immunoSEQ Assay was used to sequence the TCRbeta CDR3 regions. The table comes from immuneACCESS by way of TCRdb, which keeps in-frame sequences with V and J called. Part of the clones is missing from these tables; in studies checked, under half for an unresolved V gene and the rest for unknown reasons. This sample lists some 74,000 clones; roughly 82% were detected once. The ten most abundant clones make up around 5% of the sample. Its CDR3 holds 15 amino acids, cysteine through phenylalanine. The kept DNA is CDR3 alone, 45 bases in frame from the first base. CDR1 is given as ENHRY and CDR2 as SYGVKD, both from the germline V gene. V and J are truncated by 2 bases and 4 bases respectively, leaving an intervening sequence of 14 bases.

Beyond this particular receptor, the publication reports: In partial responders in the 0.1-3.0 mg/kg groups, normalized peripheral clonal expansion was found to be among the lowest, especially among CD8+ T cells. Low levels of normalized T-cell clonal expansion were also seen in some nonresponding patients. At doses from 0.1 to 3.0 mg/kg, clonal expansion was seen in both CD4+ and CD8+ blood T cells between baseline and week 6. After ivuxolimab, expanded clones were on average more numerous among CD8+ T cells than among CD4+ T cells. Antigen specificity was not determined for the clonally expanded peripheral T cells.

Patients with a history of autoimmune disease or receiving systemic immunosuppression were excluded from the trial. In every dose cohort, peripheral blood was drawn for TCR sequencing at baseline, cycle 4 day 1, and cycle 7 day 1. Samples came from an open-label, multicenter, first-in-human phase I dose-escalation trial of ivuxolimab. Adults with locally advanced or metastatic head and neck squamous cell, hepatocellular, melanoma or renal cell carcinoma were enrolled in the trial. CD4+ and CD8+ T cells were sorted separately from peripheral blood before TCR sequencing. The clonotype comes from an adult with an advanced solid tumor such as melanoma, head and neck, liver or kidney cancer. Rearrangement joined TRBV10-3 to TRBJ1-2; no D gene call is confident. The sample here was CD4+ or CD8+ T cells sorted from blood, taken in a trial of the OX40 agonist ivuxolimab. The DNA is as follows: TGTGCCATCAGTGAGACGGCAGCTGAAGGCTATGGCTACACCTTC. This sequence encodes CAISETAAEGYGYTF.